Detailed here is one T cell receptor beta chain. Its antigen is currently unknown. V was cut by 5 bases and J by 15 bases, with 17 bases left in between. This CDR3 is built from 13 residues. CDR1 and CDR2 from the germline V gene are LGHDT and YNNKEL (reference sequence). Through a sample-barcoded 5' primer and a J-beta primer mix, a second PCR was run for roughly 6 to 11 cycles. Every single cDNA molecule received a tag from a template-switch adaptor with 12 random nucleotides. Each CDR3 protein is one row after TCRdb ran MiXCR on the 5' RACE reads. The sample lists about 730,000 distinct CDR3 sequences; roughly 47% were seen once. This record belongs to a study of blood T cells in healthy people across ages. Findings and caveats of the study: Diversity estimates from one million T cells were considered underestimates.

This receptor was taken from a woman aged 55-70 years in good health. This chain connects TRBV3-1 to TRBJ1-6; D call uncertain. What was sequenced was blood. The CDR3 bases are TGTGCCAGCAGCGCAACCGCGAACACAGACCTCCACTTT. Translation: CASSATANTDLHF.